In its sample, the clone carrying this T cell receptor (beta chain) was seen once. The antigen is not known. The sample belongs to a study of T-cell memory formation after mild COVID-19. Sample barcodes and UMIs were carried by the TCR alpha and TCR beta cDNA libraries that 5'RACE generated with constant-segment primers. One entry per CDR3 protein results from TCRdb running MiXCR on the 5' RACE reads. The sample includes 560,000 or so distinct CDR3 sequences, 17% seen only once; the top ten take about 8.1%. General study points: Later expanders leaned toward CD4+, whereas clones contracting from day 15 to 85 were balanced CD4/CD8. CD4+ contracting clones were found mainly in CM and EM, and CD8+ ones in EMRA.

The germline CDR1 and CDR2 sequences are LGHDT and YNNKEL (reference sequence). The CDR3 consists of 18 residues. V lost 1 base, J lost 4 bases, and 17 bases lay in between. Sequenced sample: PBMCs or a T cell subset sorted from them (not recorded which). The receptor was derived from an adult woman who had mild COVID-19 (a few samples of this study predate the infection). Cell type and time point are not known. J is TRBJ2-6 and V is TRBV3-1, with TRBD2 as a possible D gene (6 bases). The CDR3 here is CASSQVTTAGQGANVLTF. For the CDR3, the DNA is TGTGCCAGCAGCCAAGTTACAACAGCGGGCCAAGGGGCCAACGTCCTGACTTTC.